The 13 T cell receptor beta chains listed next were all sequenced from one sample in a study of T cells in localized non-small cell lung cancer. Repertoires were generated with immunoSEQ multiplex PCR, while TCRdb's copy carries only in-frame clones and drops some. The sample lists some 19,000 clones, about 89% occurring once. The sample in question was peripheral blood, obtained before any cancer treatment. The source of these receptors is a male donor aged 60 or older with stage I squamous cell lung carcinoma.

The chain recombines TRBV9 with TRBJ1-2; 7 bases line up with TRBD1. Germline loops: CDR1 SGDLS, CDR2 YYNGEE. The trim removed 4 bases at V and 2 bases at J, leaving 14 bases unmatched. This CDR3 has 17 residues. CDR3 loop: CASSPRAPLTGNYGYTF. The CDR3 nucleotides read TGTGCCAGCAGCCCCCGAGCGCCACTGACAGGGAACTATGGCTACACCTTC.

Details on this clone: An end of the junction differs from the germline gene, which may be a read error. The J gene is TRBJ2-3, the V gene TRBV28; D call uncertain. The CDR3 covers 13 residues. Germline V gene sequence: CDR1 MDHEN, CDR2 SYDVKM. CDR3 amino acids: CASNQERWNTQNF. Here the CDR3 DNA reads TGTGCCAGCAACCAAGAGAGGTGGAACACCCAAAACTTT.

CDR3 DNA: TGTGCCAGCAGCTTGGTGGGTAGCGGGAAGAGGGGAGTGGACCAGTACTTC. Its protein product is CASSLVGSGKRGVDQYF. The chain couples TRBV5-8 to TRBJ2-5, with 8 bases fitting TRBD2. There are 17 residues in the CDR3. Germline assignment: CDR1 SGHTS and CDR2 YDEGEE. Unmatched junction bases numbered 17, after V lost 0 bases and J lost 10 bases.

Notes on this clone: A read error may produce the germline difference seen at one junction end. The rearrangement uses TRBV6-1 and TRBJ1-3; no clear D gene. The CDR3 is made up of 10 amino acids. The V gene's germline CDR1 is MNHNS and CDR2 SASEGT. This chain's CDR3 is CASNENTIYF. The CDR3 coding sequence is TGTGCCAGCAATGAAAACACCATATATTTT.

The J gene is TRBJ2-1, the V gene TRBV7-8; 7 nucleotides align to TRBD2. The CDR3 sequence is 13 residues long. Germline V lookup: CDR1 SGHVS, CDR2 FQNEAQ. Trimming at V came to 5 bases and at J to 5 bases, leaving 3 bases not matched to a gene. CDR3 protein: CASSVTSDNEQFF. CDR3 DNA sequence: TGTGCCAGCAGCGTAACTAGCGACAATGAGCAGTTCTTC.

This clone was recorded once. The chain has TRBV7-2 and TRBJ2-5, with 9 positions matching TRBD2. CDR3 size: 15 residues. Per germline, CDR1 SGHTA and CDR2 FQGNSA. The junction had 5 bases not matched to a gene; V was cut back by 1 base and J by 5 bases. The CDR3 loop is CASSLVSAGGETQYF. CDR3 sequence (DNA): TGTGCCAGCAGCTTAGTGTCCGCGGGAGGGGAGACCCAGTACTTC.

The V and J genes are TRBV6-5 and TRBJ1-1; 9 bases are a match to TRBD1. CDR1 is MNHEY and CDR2 is SVGAGI in the germline V gene. This CDR3 is 14 amino acids long. V trimming: 5 bases; J trimming: 3 bases; junction bases outside the gene matches: 4. Written as DNA, the CDR3 is TGTGCCAGCAGTGACAGGGGGACGGACACTGAAGCTTTCTTT. Its protein product is CASSDRGTDTEAFF.

The rearrangement joins TRBV28 to TRBJ2-2; 11 nucleotides match TRBD1. The germline V gene has CDR1 MDHEN and CDR2 SYDVKM. V dropped 6 bases and J dropped 7; count of bases not matched to a gene: 7. The CDR3 is 15 residues long. CDR3 nucleotide sequence: TGTGCCAGCAGCTCGGGACAGGGGGAGATCGGGGAGCTGTTTTTT. It translates to CASSSGQGEIGELFF.

The J gene is TRBJ2-1, the V gene TRBV7-8; D not resolved. Looked up from germline, CDR1 is SGHVS and CDR2 is FQNEAQ. The length of the CDR3 is 12 residues. Trimming took 4 bases from V and 9 from J, leaving 10 bases between them. Here the CDR3 DNA reads TGTGCCAGCAGCTCTACCTCTCGTGAGCAGTTCTTC. Translated: CASSSTSREQFF.

The CDR3 is CASSSGADLQKLFF. The CDR3 bases are TGTGCCAGCAGTTCAGGGGCAGATTTGCAGAAACTGTTTTTT. This chain uses TRBV6-6 with TRBJ1-4; a possible D gene is TRBD1 (6 bases). Trimming cost V 4 bases and J 11 bases, with 17 bases left between them. Germline assignment: CDR1 MNHNY and CDR2 SVGAGI (reference sequence). The CDR3 consists of 14 residues.

The chain links TRBV25-1 to TRBJ2-2; 7 nucleotides line up with TRBD2. CDR1 MGHDK and CDR2 SYGVNS come from the germline V gene. Trimming removed 2 bases from V and 5 bases from J; junction bases left unmatched: 2. The CDR3 runs to 14 residues. CDR3 loop: CASSEHGGTGELFF. The CDR3 region has the DNA TGTGCCAGCAGTGAACACGGGGGGACCGGGGAGCTGTTTTTT.

This chain uses TRBV30 with TRBJ2-1; D might be TRBD1 (5 bases). There are 13 residues in the CDR3. Trimming stripped 0 bases from V and 2 bases from J, with 5 bases between. CDR1 is GTSNPN, CDR2 SVGIG, per germline (reference sequence). DNA for the CDR3: TGTGCCTGGAGTGTGGACACCTACAATGAGCAGTTCTTC. It translates to CAWSVDTYNEQFF.

The chain carries TRBV7-8 and TRBJ1-2; D not resolved. The CDR3 is 12 residues long. V lost 5 bases to trimming and J lost 7 bases, with 11 bases between them. The germline V gene has CDR1 SGHVS and CDR2 FQNEAQ. Here the CDR3 reads CASSPGIGGYTF. CDR3 coding DNA: TGTGCCAGCAGCCCTGGGATCGGTGGCTACACCTTC.